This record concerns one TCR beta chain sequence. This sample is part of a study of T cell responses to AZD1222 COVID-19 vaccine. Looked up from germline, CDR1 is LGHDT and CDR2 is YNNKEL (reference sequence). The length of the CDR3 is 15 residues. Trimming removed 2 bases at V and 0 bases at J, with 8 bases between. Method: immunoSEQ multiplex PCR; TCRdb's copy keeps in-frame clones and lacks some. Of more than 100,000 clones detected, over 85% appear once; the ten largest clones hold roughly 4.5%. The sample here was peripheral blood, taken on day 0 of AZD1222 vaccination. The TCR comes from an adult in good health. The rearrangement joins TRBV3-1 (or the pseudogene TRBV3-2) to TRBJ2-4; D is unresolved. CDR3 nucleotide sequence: TGTGCCAGCAGCCAACCCACCCTAGCCAAAAACATTCAGTACTTC. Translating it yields CASSQPTLAKNIQYF.